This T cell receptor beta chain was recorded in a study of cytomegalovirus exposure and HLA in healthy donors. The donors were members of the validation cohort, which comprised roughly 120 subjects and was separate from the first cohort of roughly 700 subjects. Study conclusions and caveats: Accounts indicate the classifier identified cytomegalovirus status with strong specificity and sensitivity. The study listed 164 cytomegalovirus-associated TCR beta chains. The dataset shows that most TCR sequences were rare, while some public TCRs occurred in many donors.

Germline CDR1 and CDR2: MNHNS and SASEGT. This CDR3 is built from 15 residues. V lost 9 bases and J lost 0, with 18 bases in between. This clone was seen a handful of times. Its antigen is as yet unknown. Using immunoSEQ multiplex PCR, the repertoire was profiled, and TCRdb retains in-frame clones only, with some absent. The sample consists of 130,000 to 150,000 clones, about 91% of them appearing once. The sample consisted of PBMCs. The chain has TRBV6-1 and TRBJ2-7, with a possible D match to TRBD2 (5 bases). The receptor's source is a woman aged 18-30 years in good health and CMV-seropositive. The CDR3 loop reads CASGEGGRSSYEQYF. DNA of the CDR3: TGTGCCAGTGGCGAGGGCGGGCGAAGCTCCTACGAGCAGTACTTC.